This T cell receptor (beta chain) came from a study of CD8 T cells in Susac syndrome. RNA, at roughly 0.5 to 1 ug, was reverse transcribed with random hexamers. It was immunoSEQ multiplex PCR that amplified TCR beta CDR3 across 54 Vbeta and 13 Jbeta. TCRdb itself ran the immunoSEQ multiplex PCR reads through MiXCR, one entry per CDR3 protein. Of hundreds of thousands of distinct CDR3 sequences listed, around 93% are singletons. Of note for this clonotype: Its antigen is not known.

The CDR3 runs 13 residues. V lost 4 bases to trimming and J lost 8 bases; unmatched junction nucleotides: 8. Germline values: CDR1 SGHNT, CDR2 YYREEE (reference sequence). General study points: Regarding the TCR sequencing and HLA analysis, the study admitted that a relatively small number of individuals were involved.

TCR beta sequences were obtained from blood CD8+ and CD4+ T cells. The clonotype originates from a human donor with multiple sclerosis. V gene TRBV5-4 combines with J gene TRBJ1-2; TRBD1 matches 7 bases. The source material was CD4+ T cells from PBMCs. The DNA for the CDR3 is TGTGCCAGCAGCACCCGACAGGGAGGCGGCTACACCTTC. Translating gives CASSTRQGGGYTF.